The 17 T cell receptor beta chains below all came from one sample that was sequenced in a study of cytomegalovirus exposure and HLA in healthy donors (dated by TCRdb to the late 2010s). The library relied on the immunoSEQ multiplex PCR assay. For the multiplex PCR, a mixture combining 60 forward primers for TCR Vbeta segments and 13 reverse primers for TCR Jbeta segments was used. TCRdb limited this immuneACCESS table to in-frame rearrangements with V and J called. A share of clones is missing; checked studies link under half to unresolved V genes, and the rest is unexplained. The sample table holds 150,000 to 200,000 clones, of which 80% were seen once. 1% of the sample goes to the ten largest clones. Material for sequencing was PBMCs. The receptors were sampled from a woman in her fifties or sixties in good health and CMV-seropositive.

J is TRBJ1-2 and V is TRBV7-2; D is unresolved. The CDR3 covers 15 residues. Germline V gives CDR1 SGHTA, CDR2 FQGNSA. V was clipped by 4 bases and J by 2 bases, with 14 bases between them. The CDR3 DNA reads TGTGCCAGCAGCTCTCGGTCATCGGTAAACTATGGCTACACCTTC. It yields the protein CASSSRSSVNYGYTF.

This chain links TRBV28 with TRBJ2-5; D perhaps matches TRBD2 (5 bases). This CDR3 is built from 12 residues. Looked up from germline, CDR1 is MDHEN and CDR2 is SYDVKM. Trimming cost V 2 bases and J 12 bases, with 13 bases left between them. DNA for the CDR3: TGTGCCAGCAGTTTACGGGAACAGAAAAAGTACTTC. Translation gives CASSLREQKKYF.

This sequence joins TRBV27 and TRBJ1-1; 8 bases agree with TRBD1. This CDR3 is built from 14 residues. Germline V gene sequence: CDR1 MNHEY, CDR2 SMNVEV (reference sequence). V shed 3 bases, J shed 4 bases, and the junction held 4 bases outside the gene matches. The CDR3 DNA reads as TGTGCCAGCAGTTTGACAGGGGACGGCACTGAAGCTTTCTTT. This sequence encodes CASSLTGDGTEAFF.

V and J are TRBV18 and TRBJ1-5; tentatively, D is TRBD1 (6 bases). V gave up 3 bases and J gave up 1 base, with 10 bases separating them. Germline lookup yields CDR1 KGHSH and CDR2 LQKENI. CDR3 length: 15 residues. DNA of the CDR3: TGTGCCAGCTCACCGGGGGGGGGCAGCAATCAGCCCCAGCATTTT. This encodes CASSPGGGSNQPQHF.

The chain combines TRBV5-1 with TRBJ2-3, with D possibly being TRBD2 (6 bases). Trimming pared 6 bases from V and 1 base from J, leaving 21 bases between. The CDR3 extends over 17 amino acids. Germline CDR1 reads SGHRS; CDR2 reads YFSETQ. The CDR3 DNA is TGCGCCAGCACTTTGGAAGGTGGCGGGACTGGCACAGATACGCAGTATTTT. It yields the protein CASTLEGGGTGTDTQYF.

The chain uses TRBV7-3 and TRBJ2-2, with TRBD1 identical over 9 bases. Germline CDR1 reads SGHTA; CDR2 reads FQGTGA. The J segment lost 6 bases and the V segment lost 5 bases, leaving 13 bases of the junction unmatched. The CDR3 is 17 amino acids. Written as DNA, the CDR3 is TGTGCCAGCAGCCCGGGACAGGGAAGGCCTGGGTCCGGGGAGCTGTTTTTT. It encodes CASSPGQGRPGSGELFF.

This chain joins TRBV7-2 and TRBJ1-2; D is unclear. The CDR3 spans 13 residues. Between the trimmed V and J ends, which lost 5 bases and 8 bases, there was a span of 15 bases. Germline V lookup: CDR1 SGHTA, CDR2 FQGNSA. In DNA form, the CDR3 reads TGTGCCAGCAGCAACAGAACAAGGAAAGGCTACACCTTC. Protein: CASSNRTRKGYTF.

The chain recombines TRBV5-1 with TRBJ2-5; 7 nucleotides align to TRBD2. With V trimmed by 1 base and J by 5 bases, 5 bases remained unmatched. The CDR3 sequence is 14 residues long. Germline V gives CDR1 SGHRS, CDR2 YFSETQ. DNA for the CDR3: TGCGCCAGCAGCTTGCTTGGGGGAGGGGAGACCCAGTACTTC. As protein: CASSLLGGGETQYF.

The V and J genes are TRBV9 and TRBJ2-4, with D perhaps matching TRBD2 (6 bases). This CDR3 spans 15 amino acids. The germline V gene encodes CDR1 SGDLS and CDR2 YYNGEE. Trimming cost V 0 bases and J 0 bases, with 7 bases left between them. The CDR3 loop reads CASSVAGVAKNIQYF. Here the CDR3 DNA reads TGTGCCAGCAGCGTAGCGGGGGTAGCCAAAAACATTCAGTACTTC.

The CDR3: CASSQDTINQPQHF. For the CDR3, the DNA is TGTGCCAGCTCCCAGGACACTATCAATCAGCCCCAGCATTTT. The V and J genes are TRBV18 and TRBJ1-5, with D perhaps matching TRBD1 (5 bases). The CDR3 loop spans 14 amino acids. In germline, CDR1 is KGHSH, CDR2 LQKENI. The germline V and J ends were trimmed by 6 bases and 3 bases, with 12 bases remaining between them. The complete variable domain, with remaining parts taken from reference TRBV18 and TRBJ1-5, reads NAGVMQNPRHLVRRRGQEARLRCSPMKGHSHVYWYRQLPEEGLKFMVYLQKENIIDESGMPKERFSAEFPKEGPSILRIQQVVRGDSAAYFCASSQDTINQPQHFGDGTRLSIL.

V and J are TRBV27 and TRBJ2-2; possible D gene TRBD1, 6 bases. The CDR3 length is 14 residues. Germline CDR1 reads MNHEY; CDR2 reads SMNVEV (reference sequence). Trimming stripped 4 bases from V and 5 bases from J, with 11 bases between. The CDR3 spells CASSWDTGTGELFF. The CDR3 nucleotides read TGTGCCAGCAGTTGGGACACTGGGACCGGGGAGCTGTTTTTT.

The chain recombines TRBV6-1 with TRBJ1-5, with a possible D match to TRBD1 (6 bases). This CDR3 has 14 amino acids. The V end was cut by 6 bases, the J end by 9 bases, with 18 bases between. CDR1 is MNHNS and CDR2 is SASEGT in the germline V gene. CDR3 sequence reads: CASRIGQTPAPQHF. The CDR3 DNA follows: TGTGCCAGCAGAATAGGACAGACTCCGGCGCCCCAGCATTTT.

The V and J genes are TRBV9 and TRBJ2-6, with D possibly TRBD1 on 5 matching bases. The germline V gene encodes CDR1 SGDLS and CDR2 YYNGEE. The CDR3 runs to 15 residues. V gave up 0 bases and J gave up 2 bases, with 6 bases separating them. CDR3 coding DNA: TGTGCCAGCAGCGTAGGCAGGGCTGGGGCCAACGTCCTGACTTTC. It yields the protein CASSVGRAGANVLTF. Drawing the rest from reference TRBV9 and TRBJ2-6, the complete variable domain is DSGVTQTPKHLITATGQRVTLRCSPRSGDLSVYWYQQSLDQGLQFLIQYYNGEERAKGNILERFSAQQFPDLHSELNLSSLELGDSALYFCASSVGRAGANVLTFGAGSRLTVL.

Concerning this clone: At one end the junction does not follow the germline gene, possibly because of a read error. This rearrangement joins TRBV7-9 to TRBJ1-1; 9 bases are shared with TRBD1. From germline, CDR1 is SEHNR and CDR2 FQNEAQ (reference sequence). CDR3 length: 14 residues. CDR3 residues: CSSNLGDRVPEAFF. The CDR3 nucleotides are TGTTCCAGCAACCTAGGGGACAGGGTACCTGAAGCTTTCTTT.

The gene calls are TRBV7-2 and TRBJ2-1; 10 nucleotides align to TRBD2. The CDR3 has 17 residues. V shed 2 bases, J shed 5 bases, and the junction held 9 bases outside the gene matches. Germline V CDR1 and CDR2: SGHTA, FQGNSA. CDR3 in amino acids: CASSLLAGVVGNNEQFF. The CDR3 DNA is TGTGCCAGCAGCTTACTAGCGGGGGTCGTGGGGAACAATGAGCAGTTCTTC.

CDR3 in amino acids: CASSLGLDTEQYF. The CDR3 bases are TGTGCCAGCAGCTTAGGGCTGGACACCGAGCAGTACTTC. The chain has TRBV7-3 and TRBJ2-7; tentative D call: TRBD1 (5 bases). CDR3 length equals 13 residues. The V gene lost 2 bases and the J gene lost 6 bases, with 11 bases spanning the gap. From germline, CDR1 is SGHTA and CDR2 FQGTGA. Full variable domain (remainder filled in from reference TRBV7-3 and TRBJ2-7): GAGVSQTPSNKVTEKGKYVELRCDPISGHTALYWYRQSLGQGPEFLIYFQGTGAADDSGLPNDRFFAVRPEGSVSTLKIQRTERGDSAVYLCASSLGLDTEQYFGPGTRLTVT.

The chain couples TRBV5-5 to TRBJ1-4, with D possibly matching TRBD1 (6 bases). This CDR3 region has 15 residues. Germline V gives CDR1 SGHKS, CDR2 YYEKEE (reference sequence). V dropped 2 bases and J dropped 3 bases, with 11 bases sitting between them. Here the CDR3 DNA reads TGTGCCAGCAGCTTCCGGACAGCCTCTAATGAAAAACTGTTTTTT. This translates into CASSFRTASNEKLFF.